The 21 T cell receptor beta chains listed next were all sequenced from one sample in a study of shared clonotypes between healthy human individuals. Profiling relied on immunoSEQ multiplex PCR, and the TCRdb table lists in-frame clones only, not all of them. This table has about 1 million clones, 70% to 80% appearing once. Input material: memory CD4+ T cells from PBMCs. As to subset: CD45RA-negative fraction. The receptor set was obtained from a young man in good health. Some clones in this sample may be carry-over from other donors' samples.

The J gene is TRBJ2-1, the V gene TRBV19, with D perhaps given as TRBD1 or TRBD2 (6 bases each). The germline V gene encodes CDR1 LNHDA and CDR2 SQIVND (reference sequence). This CDR3 contains 14 residues. V dropped 7 bases and J dropped 3 bases, with 13 bases sitting between them. The CDR3: CASTKEGGYNEQFF. For the CDR3, the DNA is TGTGCCAGTACCAAGGAGGGGGGCTACAATGAGCAGTTCTTC.

The chain is built from TRBV29-1 and TRBJ2-3; 11 nucleotides line up with TRBD2. Germline CDR1 reads SQVTM; CDR2 reads ANQGSEA. Unmatched junction bases numbered 7, after V lost 7 bases and J lost 4 bases. The CDR3 covers 14 residues. The CDR3 DNA reads as TGCAGCGCGAGGACTAGCGGGCTCGCAGATACGCAGTATTTT. This codes for CSARTSGLADTQYF.

This clone came up once. The chain combines TRBV7-3 with TRBJ2-1; D perhaps matches TRBD2 (6 bases). Germline V CDR1 and CDR2: SGHTA, FQGTGA. V lost 1 base and J 2 bases, leaving 12 bases between the germline ends. The CDR3 sequence is 16 residues long. CDR3 sequence: CASSLIAGKTYNEQFF. CDR3 sequence (DNA): TGTGCCAGCAGCTTAATCGCGGGAAAGACCTACAATGAGCAGTTCTTC. The variable domain in full, with the rest retrieved from reference TRBV7-3 and TRBJ2-1, is GAGVSQTPSNKVTEKGKYVELRCDPISGHTALYWYRQSLGQGPEFLIYFQGTGAADDSGLPNDRFFAVRPEGSVSTLKIQRTERGDSAVYLCASSLIAGKTYNEQFFGPGTRLTVL.

Ten or more counts support this clone. The chain combines TRBV30 with TRBJ2-1, with D tentatively TRBD1 (6 bases). CDR1 and CDR2 from the germline V gene are GTSNPN and SVGIG (reference sequence). Trimming took off 2 bases at V and 3 bases at J, with 11 bases between the two ends. The CDR3 totals 14 residues. The CDR3 DNA sequence: TGTGCCTGGAGTTTCCAGGGGTACTACAATGAGCAGTTCTTC. Its protein is CAWSFQGYYNEQFF.

This clone came up a few times. V usage is TRBV30 and J usage is TRBJ1-1; D might be TRBD1 (5 bases). V was pared by 2 bases and J by 5 bases, with 18 bases between. CDR3 size: 15 residues. CDR1 is GTSNPN, CDR2 SVGIG, per germline (reference sequence). The CDR3 nucleotides read TGTGCCTGGAGTCCCCTAGCCCAGGAGGGGACTGAAGCTTTCTTT. Protein: CAWSPLAQEGTEAFF.

Written as DNA, the CDR3 is TGTGCCATCAGTGAGTCTTTGCGGGGGGACGAGCAGTACTTC. Its protein is CAISESLRGDEQYF. The chain joins TRBV10-3 to TRBJ2-7; TRBD2 matches 8 bases. The CDR3 consists of 14 residues. Unmatched junction bases numbered 3, after V lost 0 bases and J lost 5 bases. The germline gives CDR1 ENHRY, CDR2 SYGVKD.

Concerning this clone: The identical CDR3 is also encoded by other nucleotide sequences in the sample. The rearrangement joins TRBV28 to TRBJ1-1; D not resolved. Germline CDR1 reads MDHEN; CDR2 reads SYDVKM. The germline V and J ends were trimmed by 3 bases and 5 bases, with 7 bases remaining between them. The CDR3 totals 12 residues. The CDR3 loop is CASSLRETEAFF. The CDR3 nucleotides read TGTGCCAGCAGTTTGCGAGAAACTGAAGCTTTCTTT. The whole variable domain, filled in from reference TRBV28 and TRBJ1-1, reads DVKVTQSSRYLVKRTGEKVFLECVQDMDHENMFWYRQDPGLGLRLIYFSYDVKMKEKGDIPEGYSVSREKKERFSLILESASTNQTSMYLCASSLRETEAFFGQGTRLTVV.

V usage is TRBV19 and J usage is TRBJ1-1; TRBD1 agrees at 9 bases. The CDR3 contains 15 residues. The germline CDR1 and CDR2 sequences are LNHDA and SQIVND (reference sequence). V trimming: 4 bases; J trimming: 4 bases; junction bases outside the gene matches: 7. The CDR3 protein is CASSRLTGGSTEAFF. The CDR3 DNA follows: TGTGCCAGTAGTAGGTTGACAGGGGGTAGCACTGAAGCTTTCTTT.

CDR3 in DNA: TGTGCCAGCAGCTTAGGTAGCGGGAGGATACATACGCAGTATTTT. Translated: CASSLGSGRIHTQYF. The rearrangement uses TRBV7-8 and TRBJ2-3, with TRBD2 matching over 10 bases. The CDR3 runs to 15 residues. Trimming cost V 1 base and J 7 bases; bases outside gene matches: 5. The germline V gene encodes CDR1 SGHVS and CDR2 FQNEAQ.

This clone occurred once. The chain recombines TRBV10-1 with TRBJ2-1; D is possibly TRBD1 or TRBD2 (5 bases each). The CDR3 is 15 residues long. Germline V CDR1 and CDR2: WNHNN, SYGVQD (reference sequence). Trimming shortened V by 3 bases and J by 2 bases, and 11 bases separated the two germline ends. The CDR3 region is CASSDRDPTYNEQFF. The CDR3 DNA follows: TGCGCCAGCAGTGACAGGGACCCTACCTACAATGAGCAGTTCTTC.

In its sample, this clone was seen once. At one boundary the junction diverges from the germline segment, which might be a read error. The chain recombines TRBV20-1 with TRBJ2-1; 7 bases are shared with TRBD2. Germline CDR1 and CDR2: DFQATT and SNEGSKA (reference sequence). This CDR3 spans 11 amino acids. The CDR3: CSASRDYSYLF. CDR3 coding DNA: TGCAGTGCCTCTCGGGACTACAGCTACCTCTTC.

This clone was seen once. This chain links TRBV5-1 with TRBJ2-2; D is ambiguous. V gave up 2 bases and J gave up 5 bases, with 4 bases separating them. The V gene's germline CDR1 is SGHRS and CDR2 YFSETQ. The CDR3 loop spans 12 amino acids. CDR3 DNA: TGCGCCAGCAGCTTTTCAACCGGGGAGCTGTTTTTT. Amino acid sequence: CASSFSTGELFF. The full variable domain, completed using reference TRBV5-1 and TRBJ2-2, is KAGVTQTPRYLIKTRGQQVTLSCSPISGHRSVSWYQQTPGQGLQFLFEYFSETQRNKGNFPGRFSGRQFSNSRSEMNVSTLELGDSALYLCASSFSTGELFFGEGSRLTVL.

The gene calls are TRBV2 and TRBJ2-2; a possible D gene is TRBD1 (6 bases). V was shortened by 3 bases and J by 3 bases, with 11 bases between the two germline ends. The V gene's germline CDR1 is SNHLY and CDR2 FYNNEI. This CDR3 comprises 15 residues. The CDR3 loop is CASSEGRGDTGELFF. CDR3 nucleotide sequence: TGTGCCAGCAGTGAGGGCAGGGGTGACACCGGGGAGCTGTTTTTT.

The genes are TRBV11-2 and TRBJ2-1; 11 positions agree with TRBD2. Germline V gene sequence: CDR1 SGHAT, CDR2 FQNNGV. V trimming: 2 bases; J trimming: 3 bases; junction bases outside the gene matches: 6. The CDR3 covers 17 residues. CDR3 bases: TGTGCCAGCAGCTTACCCCCTCTAGCGGGAGGCTACAATGAGCAGTTCTTC. It encodes CASSLPPLAGGYNEQFF.

The chain combines TRBV15 with TRBJ2-7; no firm D call. The CDR3 loop spans 15 amino acids. Trimming shortened V by 1 base and J by 1 base, and 11 bases separated the two germline ends. Germline CDR1 is LNHNV and CDR2 is YYDKDF (reference sequence). The CDR3 bases are TGTGCCACCAGCAGAGGGAAAGTTTTTTCCTACGAGCAGTACTTC. This sequence encodes CATSRGKVFSYEQYF.

V and J are TRBV20-1 and TRBJ1-5; no reliable D call. There are 11 residues in the CDR3. Trimming took off 4 bases at V and 7 bases at J, with 8 bases between the two ends. CDR1 and CDR2 from the germline V gene are DFQATT and SNEGSKA (reference sequence). This CDR3 reads CSATEGQPQHF. CDR3 sequence (DNA): TGCAGTGCTACAGAAGGCCAGCCCCAGCATTTT.

The chain employs TRBV19 and TRBJ2-5, with 9 bases matching TRBD1. Trimming at V came to 5 bases and at J to 2 bases, leaving 12 bases not matched to a gene. The CDR3 spans 17 residues. Germline loops: CDR1 LNHDA, CDR2 SQIVND (reference sequence). CDR3 bases: TGTGCCAGTAGTTCCCCTCGTAGGGGACAGGGTCAAGAGACCCAGTACTTC. This codes for CASSSPRRGQGQETQYF.

This chain joins TRBV4-1 and TRBJ1-1, with 7 bases identical to TRBD1. The V gene's germline CDR1 is MGHRA and CDR2 YSYEKL. The trim removed 4 bases at V and 7 bases at J, leaving 9 bases unmatched. This CDR3 is 14 amino acids long. Here the CDR3 DNA reads TGCGCCAGCAGCCGCCGACAGGGAAAGGATGAAGCTTTCTTT. As protein: CASSRRQGKDEAFF.

The rearrangement uses TRBV7-9 and TRBJ1-5; D might be TRBD1 (5 bases). The V gene lost 1 base and the J gene lost 2 bases, with 15 bases spanning the gap. Germline V CDR1 and CDR2: SEHNR, FQNEAQ (reference sequence). The CDR3 has 17 residues. CDR3 residues: CASSLGVGDGGNQPQHF. The CDR3 nucleotides are TGTGCCAGCAGCTTAGGGGTTGGGGACGGGGGCAATCAGCCCCAGCATTTT. Variable domain in full (rest from reference TRBV7-9 and TRBJ1-5): DTGVSQNPRHKITKRGQNVTFRCDPISEHNRLYWYRQTLGQGPEFLTYFQNEAQLEKSRLLSDRFSAERPKGSFSTLEIQRTEQGDSAMYLCASSLGVGDGGNQPQHFGDGTRLSIL.

The chain uses TRBV2 and TRBJ2-7; 9 nucleotides agree with TRBD2. The CDR3 has 14 amino acids. The V gene's germline CDR1 is SNHLY and CDR2 FYNNEI. The V and J ends lost 7 bases and 0 bases, in that order; junction bases with no gene match: 4. CDR3: CASKVSGSSYEQYF. DNA of the CDR3: TGTGCCAGCAAGGTTAGCGGGAGCTCCTACGAGCAGTACTTC.

V and J are TRBV6-1 and TRBJ2-3; D is ambiguous. V was cut by 7 bases and J by 1 base, with 9 bases left in between. In germline, CDR1 is MNHNS, CDR2 SASEGT. There are 13 residues in the CDR3. CDR3: CASTLRGTDTQYF. CDR3 nucleotide sequence: TGTGCCAGCACCCTCCGAGGCACAGATACGCAGTATTTT.